The 10 T cell receptor beta chains below all came from one sample that was sequenced in a study of T cells after posttransplantation cyclophosphamide. Method: immunoSEQ multiplex PCR; TCRdb's copy keeps in-frame clones and lacks some. The sample yields roughly 5,400 clones, without any singletons. Cyclophosphamide on days +3 and +4 followed busulfan-fludarabine conditioning and a marrow graft. Sequences were derived from PBMCs, sampled after allogeneic stem cell transplant with posttransplant cyclophosphamide. These receptors all stem from a female patient in her 30s who received an allogeneic stem cell transplant from an unrelated donor, was CMV-positive, and had acute and chronic GVHD. Certain T cells may be donor cells from the graft.

This clone was observed many times. This chain joins TRBV7-9 and TRBJ1-3; 8 positions agree with TRBD1. CDR3 length: 14 amino acids. Trimming at V came to 7 bases and at J to 4 bases, leaving 6 bases not matched to a gene. In germline, CDR1 is SEHNR, CDR2 FQNEAQ (reference sequence). CDR3 nucleotide sequence: TGTGCCAGCACCTCCGACAGGGGAGGAAACACCATATATTTT. Protein sequence: CASTSDRGGNTIYF.

This clone appeared many times. The chain links TRBV10-2 to TRBJ2-3, with 15 bases lining up with TRBD2. Losses at the gene ends were 6 bases for V and 9 bases for J; bases not matched to a gene: 13. Looked up from germline, CDR1 is WSHSY and CDR2 is SAAADI. This CDR3 is built from 17 residues. The CDR3 loop reads CASRAGLAGGPLVTQYF. The CDR3 DNA reads as TGCGCCAGCAGGGCCGGACTAGCGGGAGGGCCCTTAGTGACGCAGTATTTT.

Ten or more counts support this clone. The CDR3 DNA reads TGTGCCAGCAGCTTGAGAGGGCGGGAGGTGTCCTACAATGAGCAGTTCTTC. Encoded protein: CASSLRGREVSYNEQFF. The V and J genes are TRBV5-6 and TRBJ2-1, with 8 positions matching TRBD2. J was trimmed by 1 base and V by 1 base; bases with no gene match: 7. CDR1 is SGHDT, CDR2 YYEEEE, per germline. The CDR3 spans 17 residues. The variable domain in full, completed from reference TRBV5-6 and TRBJ2-1, reads DAGVTQSPTHLIKTRGQQVTLRCSPKSGHDTVSWYQQALGQGPQFIFQYYEEEERQRGNFPDRFSGHQFPNYSSELNVNALLLGDSALYLCASSLRGREVSYNEQFFGPGTRLTVL.

This clone has a count of ten or more. The CDR3 nucleotides read TGTGCCAGCTCACCAACGGCGGGCCAAGAGACCCAGTACTTC. It is translated as CASSPTAGQETQYF. This chain uses TRBV18 with TRBJ2-5; D possibly corresponds to TRBD2 (5 bases). Trimming stripped 2 bases from V and 1 base from J, with 8 bases between. CDR3 length: 14 amino acids. From germline, CDR1 is KGHSH and CDR2 LQKENI.

This clone was seen ten or more times. J is TRBJ2-6 and V is TRBV10-3, with TRBD1 matching over 10 bases. V trimming: 3 bases; J trimming: 2 bases; junction bases outside the gene matches: 13. CDR3 length: 20 amino acids. In germline, CDR1 is ENHRY, CDR2 SYGVKD. The CDR3 here is CAISDLMTGGAFPGANVLTF. The CDR3 DNA reads as TGTGCCATCAGTGACCTAATGACAGGGGGCGCATTCCCTGGGGCCAACGTCCTGACTTTC.

This clone has more than one count but fewer than ten. The V and J genes are TRBV4-3 and TRBJ1-1; 7 positions agree with TRBD1. After removal of 0 bases from V and 7 bases from J, the junction contained 2 bases not matched to a gene. The CDR3 length is 13 residues. Germline-derived CDR1 and CDR2 are LGHNA and YSLEER. CDR3 residues: CASSQETGNEAFF. The CDR3, as DNA: TGCGCCAGCAGCCAAGAGACAGGGAATGAAGCTTTCTTT.

This clone was seen repeatedly, ten times or more. The chain employs TRBV5-1 and TRBJ2-1, with 7 nucleotides matching TRBD1. In germline, CDR1 is SGHRS, CDR2 YFSETQ. Germline trimming cut 4 bases from V and 0 bases from J; bases unmatched to any gene: 7. This CDR3 region has 16 residues. The DNA of the CDR3 is TGCGCCAGCAGCCCTGGACAGGTGAGCTCCTACAATGAGCAGTTCTTC. This translates into CASSPGQVSSYNEQFF.

This clone was recorded a few times. V gene TRBV29-1 combines with J gene TRBJ2-5; 7 bases match TRBD2. Gene TRBJ2-7 matches the end of the DNA better, so the J call may be wrong. CDR1 SQVTM and CDR2 ANQGSEA come from the germline V gene. CDR3 size: 12 residues. The CDR3 DNA sequence: TGCAGCGTTGGAATAGCGGGCTACGAGCAGTACTTC. It encodes CSVGIAGYEQYF.

This clone was detected ten times or more. The CDR3 DNA reads as TGTGCCAGCAGCCTGGGTATTGGGACAGAGAATGAAAAACTGTTTTTT. Residues: CASSLGIGTENEKLFF. The genes are TRBV5-4 and TRBJ1-4; 7 bases align to TRBD1. The ends lost 4 bases at V and 5 bases at J; junction bases unmatched: 11. The CDR3 is 16 residues long. Germline V lookup: CDR1 SGHNT, CDR2 YYREEE (reference sequence).

This clone was observed at least ten times. V gene TRBV25-1 combines with J gene TRBJ1-1; TRBD1 matches at 8 bases. CDR3 length: 15 amino acids. Germline loops: CDR1 MGHDK, CDR2 SYGVNS. J gave up 1 base and V 4 bases, and 5 bases lay outside the gene matches. CDR3 sequence: CASSGYGTGNTEAFF. The CDR3 bases are TGTGCCAGCAGTGGTTACGGGACAGGGAACACTGAAGCTTTCTTT.